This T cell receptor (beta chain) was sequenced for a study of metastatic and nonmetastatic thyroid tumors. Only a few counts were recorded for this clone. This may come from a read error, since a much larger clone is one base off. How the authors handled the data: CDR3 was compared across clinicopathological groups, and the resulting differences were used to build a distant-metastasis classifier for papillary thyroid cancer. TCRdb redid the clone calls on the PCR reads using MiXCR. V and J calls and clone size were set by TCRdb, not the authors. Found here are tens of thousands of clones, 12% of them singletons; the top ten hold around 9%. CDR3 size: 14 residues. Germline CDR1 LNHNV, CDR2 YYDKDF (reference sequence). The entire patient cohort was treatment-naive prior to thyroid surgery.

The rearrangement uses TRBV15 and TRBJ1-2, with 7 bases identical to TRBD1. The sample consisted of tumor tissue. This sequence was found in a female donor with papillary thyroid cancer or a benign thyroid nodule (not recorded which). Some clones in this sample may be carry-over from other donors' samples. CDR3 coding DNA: TGTGCCACCAGCAGAGTTCAGGGGGTCTATGTCTACACCTTC. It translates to CATSRVQGVYVYTF.